This T cell receptor (beta chain) was observed in a study of memory CD4+ T cells and cytomegalovirus serostatus. Study as a whole: This sample comes from healthy Belgian adults, fewer than ten CMV seropositive, 20 to 25 seronegative.

Single viable CD3+CD4+CD8-CD45RO+ cells were sorted as the memory CD4+ T cells. Trimming took off 6 bases at V and 4 bases at J, with 21 bases between the two ends. CDR1 is SGHAT, CDR2 FQNNGV, per germline. The length of the CDR3 is 16 residues. Only in-frame clones appear in the TCRdb table, and some are missing; sequencing was by immunoSEQ multiplex PCR. The sample includes tens of thousands of clones, under 85% of them seen just once. The TCR originated in an adult in good health and CMV-seronegative. The V gene is TRBV11-2, the J gene TRBJ1-2; a possible D gene is TRBD1 (6 bases). The sequenced sample consisted of memory CD4+ T cells from blood. CDR3 amino acids: CASRLINQQGSYGYTF. The CDR3 nucleotides are TGTGCCAGCAGACTAATAAATCAACAGGGATCCTATGGCTACACCTTC.